Included here is one T cell receptor (beta chain) sequence, with context. This CDR3 spans 16 amino acids. V gave up 1 base and J gave up 2 bases, with 14 bases separating them. The germline CDR1 and CDR2 sequences are SGHTA and FQGNSA. This specimen comes from a study of blood T cell repertoires in COVID-19. Turning to the study itself: The United States, Italy and Spain supplied acute and convalescent COVID-19 samples.

Clones were read by immunoSEQ multiplex PCR, and TCRdb kept only the in-frame ones, dropping some. There are around 450,000 clones in the sample; roughly 90% occur only once, and about 0.75% lies in the top ten. In assigning cohorts, the study relied on participant-reported clinical history. This chain joins TRBV7-2 and TRBJ2-5; D call uncertain. This TCR was sampled from a woman between 18 and 29 years old who had recovered from COVID-19. The sample comprised PBMCs or T cells enriched from blood (not recorded which). The CDR3: CASSLGFLTQQETQYF. In DNA, the CDR3 is TGTGCCAGCAGCTTAGGTTTTTTGACTCAACAAGAGACCCAGTACTTC. Full variable domain (rest looked up from reference TRBV7-2 and TRBJ2-5): GAGVSQSPSNKVTEKGKDVELRCDPISGHTALYWYRQSLGQGLEFLIYFQGNSAPDKSGLPSDRFSAERTGGSVSTLTIQRTQQEDSAVYLCASSLGFLTQQETQYFGPGTRLLVL.